The sequence of this T cell receptor beta chain was determined in a study of cytomegalovirus exposure and HLA in healthy donors. As regards this clone: What it recognizes is unknown.

General observations from the study: The study found most TCR sequences rare, yet found some public TCRs in many donors.

Germline CDR1 and CDR2: LNHDA and SQIVND (reference sequence). CDR3 length equals 13 residues. The V and J ends lost 3 bases and 8 bases, in that order; junction bases with no gene match: 4. Here immunoSEQ multiplex PCR was the method, and the copy in TCRdb shows in-frame clones only, minus some. The table includes 200,000 to 250,000 clones, approximately 80% detected once. Sequences were obtained from PBMCs. The origin of this receptor is a woman in her 30s in good health and CMV-seropositive. This chain connects TRBV19 to TRBJ1-2, with 9 bases matching TRBD1. The CDR3 region is CASSITDRGGYTF. The CDR3 DNA follows: TGTGCCAGTAGTATCACGGACAGGGGCGGCTACACCTTC.